The 16 T cell receptor beta chains given below trace back to one sample, sequenced in a study of B cell selection in AIRE deficiency. Conventional CD4 T cells were sorted as CD4+CD127+ cells. This table comes from immunoSEQ multiplex PCR, and its TCRdb copy is limited to in-frame clones, with some not included. The sample includes roughly 23,000 clones, 95% to 98% of them seen just once. Sequenced sample: conventional CD4+ T cells sorted from PBMCs. These receptors were taken from a human donor with AIRE deficiency.

The gene calls are TRBV14 and TRBJ2-1; D perhaps matches TRBD2 (6 bases). The V end lost 0 bases, the J end lost 7 bases, and 10 bases lay between the germline ends. Germline values: CDR1 SGHDN, CDR2 FVKESK. CDR3 length equals 14 residues. In nucleotides, the CDR3 is TGTGCCAGCAGCCAAGATAGGACTACAAATGAGCAGTTCTTC. As protein: CASSQDRTTNEQFF.

CDR3 sequence reads: CASSVNGGVMNTEAFF. For the CDR3, the DNA is TGTGCCAGCAGCGTAAACGGGGGGGTTATGAACACTGAAGCTTTCTTT. The chain combines TRBV9 with TRBJ1-1, with a possible D match to TRBD1 (5 bases). V was pared by 1 base and J by 0 bases, with 13 bases between. The CDR3 runs 16 residues. Germline V gene sequence: CDR1 SGDLS, CDR2 YYNGEE.

The rearrangement uses TRBV6-6 and TRBJ1-3; tentative D call: TRBD1 (5 bases). The CDR3 is 15 residues long. Germline V CDR1 and CDR2: MNHNY, SVGAGI (reference sequence). V was cut by 1 base and J by 3 bases, with 10 bases left in between. The CDR3 sequence is CASSYYRDGGNTIYF. The DNA of the CDR3 is TGTGCCAGCAGTTACTACCGGGACGGTGGAAACACCATATATTTT.

This clone was counted once. The rearrangement links TRBV19 to TRBJ2-6, with 10 bases aligning to TRBD1. The CDR3 runs 16 residues. V dropped 6 bases and J dropped 4; count of bases not matched to a gene: 6. CDR1 and CDR2 from the germline V gene are LNHDA and SQIVND (reference sequence). The CDR3, as DNA: TGTGCCAGTAGGCCGGGACAGGGGACCGGGGCCAACGTCCTGACTTTC. Translation: CASRPGQGTGANVLTF.

This clone has only one observation. The chain couples TRBV13 to TRBJ1-2; D ambiguous. Trimming cost V 5 bases and J 0 bases, with 13 bases left between them. This CDR3 spans 15 amino acids. The germline gives CDR1 PRHDT, CDR2 FYEKMQ (reference sequence). As DNA, the CDR3 is TGTGCCAGCAGCGACCGGGATCTAGCTAACTATGGCTACACCTTC. Translated: CASSDRDLANYGYTF.

This clone was seen a single time. The gene calls are TRBV29-1 and TRBJ1-5; D uncertain. This CDR3 spans 13 amino acids. Germline V gives CDR1 SQVTM, CDR2 ANQGSEA. V was shortened by 5 bases and J by 2 bases, with 10 bases between the two germline ends. In DNA, the CDR3 is TGCAGCGTTCAACTAGATGGCAATCAGCCCCAGCATTTT. This codes for CSVQLDGNQPQHF.

Notes on this clone: At the DNA level, this CDR3 is encoded by other sequences in the same sample as well. This chain connects TRBV7-9 to TRBJ2-3, with 10 bases fitting TRBD1. The CDR3 is 14 amino acids. The V gene's germline CDR1 is SEHNR and CDR2 FQNEAQ (reference sequence). V gave up 5 bases and J gave up 4 bases; unmatched junction bases: 3. CDR3 bases: TGTGCCAGCAGCCTGGACAGGGGGGCAGATACGCAGTATTTT. The encoded protein is CASSLDRGADTQYF.

The chain couples TRBV28 to TRBJ2-7, with 8 bases identical to TRBD2. Germline V gives CDR1 MDHEN, CDR2 SYDVKM. V was pared by 7 bases and J by 2 bases, with 10 bases of the junction left unmatched. This CDR3 contains 15 residues. CDR3 DNA sequence: TGTGCCAGCAACGGGGGGGGGACTATCACCTACGAGCAGTACTTC. Residues: CASNGGGTITYEQYF.

V and J are TRBV4-3 and TRBJ1-2; 8 bases are a match to TRBD1. CDR1 and CDR2 from the germline V gene are LGHNA and YSLEER. Trimming cost V 4 bases and J 7 bases; bases outside gene matches: 14. CDR3 length: 16 residues. CDR3 region: CASSRRRTGPFGGYTF. The CDR3 region has the DNA TGCGCCAGCAGCCGGCGGCGGACAGGGCCCTTCGGTGGCTACACCTTC.

This chain uses TRBV5-1 with TRBJ2-2; 8 bases map to TRBD2. J was trimmed by 7 bases and V by 0 bases; bases with no gene match: 11. The germline CDR1 and CDR2 sequences are SGHRS and YFSETQ. The CDR3 runs to 17 residues. The CDR3 coding sequence is TGCGCCAGCAGCTTGGCCAAAACTAGCGGAGATGTCGGGGAGCTGTTTTTT. Translation gives CASSLAKTSGDVGELFF.

This sequence joins TRBV7-3 and TRBJ2-3; D gene ambiguous. Germline V gives CDR1 SGHTA, CDR2 FQGTGA. The CDR3 consists of 12 residues. Trimming removed 2 bases from V and 7 bases from J, with 7 bases in between. CDR3 nucleotides: TGTGCCAGCAGCTTAGATCGAAATACGCAGTATTTT. Protein product: CASSLDRNTQYF.

The rearrangement links TRBV11-2 to TRBJ2-7; 12 bases fit TRBD2. V shed 5 bases, J shed 4 bases, and the junction held 3 bases outside the gene matches. CDR3 size: 14 residues. Germline V gene lookup returns CDR1 SGHAT and CDR2 FQNNGV. In DNA, the CDR3 is TGTGCCAGCAGCCAAGGACTAGCGGGATACGAGCAGTACTTC. It encodes CASSQGLAGYEQYF.

The V call is TRBV28, the J call TRBJ2-7; D is uncertain. Germline CDR1 reads MDHEN; CDR2 reads SYDVKM. This CDR3 comprises 12 residues. Trimming cost V 8 bases and J 3 bases, with 11 bases left between them. CDR3 DNA: TGTGCCAGCCGTGCGTGGGGCTACGAGCAGTACTTC. Translated, it gives CASRAWGYEQYF.

This clone was found once. The chain combines TRBV6-5 with TRBJ2-7; D remains unclear. Germline values: CDR1 MNHEY, CDR2 SVGAGI. V lost 6 bases and J 2 bases, leaving 17 bases between the germline ends. The CDR3 consists of 15 residues. DNA of the CDR3: TGTGCCAGCAGCGCCTCGCCTATGCGTACCTACGAGCAGTACTTC. Amino acids: CASSASPMRTYEQYF.

Of note for this clone: A read error may account for a junction end that differs from germline. The CDR3 protein is CASSTGTSGEHRGAVF. The CDR3 nucleotides read TGCGCCAGCAGCACCGGGACTAGCGGCGAACACCGGGGAGCTGTTTTT. The J gene is TRBJ2-2, the V gene TRBV5-1; 11 bases align to TRBD2. This CDR3 is built from 16 residues. Germline V CDR1 and CDR2: SGHRS, YFSETQ.

This chain joins TRBV6-5 and TRBJ2-4; TRBD1 matches 7 bases. Germline CDR1 and CDR2: MNHEY and SVGAGI. This CDR3 has 16 residues. Trimming cost V 0 bases and J 1 base; bases outside gene matches: 3. The CDR3: CASSYSWDSAKNIQYF. CDR3 DNA sequence: TGTGCCAGCAGTTACTCGTGGGACAGCGCCAAAAACATTCAGTACTTC.